Listed below are T cell receptor beta chains from one sample, sequenced in a study of blood T cell repertoires in COVID-19. Method: immunoSEQ multiplex PCR; TCRdb's copy keeps in-frame clones and lacks some. The repertoire holds roughly 350,000 clones, with almost 90% as singletons. The specimen was peripheral blood. These receptors originate from a woman in her 70s with COVID-19, enrolled during active disease. CDR3s leave out the opening cysteine and the closing phenylalanine or tryptophan. Fields, in order: CDR3 length, V gene, CDR3 protein.

len: 16
v_gene: TRBV5-4
CDR3aa: ASSSPPRAGLGSNEQF

len: 13
v_gene: TRBV6-5
CDR3aa: ASSSLQGSNQPQH

len: 12
v_gene: TRBV6-5
CDR3aa: ASSYGEPGGTIY

len: 12
v_gene: TRBV15
CDR3aa: ATSTGGGNYGYT

len: 13
v_gene: TRBV4-3
CDR3aa: ASSPDRGYGNTIY

len: 15
v_gene: TRBV7-3
CDR3aa: ASSFGGAGAFQETQY

len: 16
v_gene: TRBV15
CDR3aa: ATSTHPILWQANYGYT

len: 12
v_gene: TRBV3-1/TRBV3-2
CDR3aa: ASSQGRPNYGYT

len: 13
v_gene: TRBV6-6
CDR3aa: ASSYSGGVGEKLF

len: 10
v_gene: TRBV30
CDR3aa: ACLRGAGELF

len: 17
v_gene: TRBV24-1
CDR3aa: ATSDPGTSGESSYNEQF

len: 14
v_gene: TRBV5-4
CDR3aa: ASSLLAGMSTDTQY

len: 13
v_gene: TRBV7-9
CDR3aa: ASSLAGQVTDTQY

len: 12
v_gene: TRBV7-9
CDR3aa: ASSFPSGVAEAF

len: 12
v_gene: TRBV19
CDR3aa: ASRPGTRAEELF

len: 9
v_gene: TRBV5-4
CDR3aa: ASSLGVRQF

len: 12
v_gene: TRBV19
CDR3aa: ASSTIDRGGPLH